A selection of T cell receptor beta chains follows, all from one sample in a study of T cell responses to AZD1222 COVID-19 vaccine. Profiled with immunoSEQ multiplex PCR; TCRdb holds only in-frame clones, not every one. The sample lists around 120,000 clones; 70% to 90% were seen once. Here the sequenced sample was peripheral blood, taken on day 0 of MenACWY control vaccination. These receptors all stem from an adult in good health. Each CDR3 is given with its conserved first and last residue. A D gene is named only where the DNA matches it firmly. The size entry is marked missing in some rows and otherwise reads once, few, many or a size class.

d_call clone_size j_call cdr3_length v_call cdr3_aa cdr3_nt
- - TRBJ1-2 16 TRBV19 CASSIAGTGSGYGYTF TGTGCCAGTAGTATAGCGGGCACAGGGTCTGGCTATGGCTACACCTTC
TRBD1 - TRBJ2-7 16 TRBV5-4 CASSPSTGTGGDEQYF TGTGCCAGCAGCCCCTCCACCGGGACAGGGGGCGACGAGCAGTACTTC
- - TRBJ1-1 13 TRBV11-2 CASSLNLAIEAFF TGTGCCAGCAGCTTAAACTTGGCCATTGAAGCTTTCTTT
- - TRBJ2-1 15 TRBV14 CASSLSRGGANEQFF TGTGCCAGCAGCCTGAGTAGGGGGGGCGCCAATGAGCAGTTCTTC
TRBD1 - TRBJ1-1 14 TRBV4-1 CASSVQGRVTEAFF TGCGCCAGCAGCGTACAGGGGAGAGTCACTGAAGCTTTCTTT
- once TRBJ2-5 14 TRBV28 CASRMTDYQETQYF TGTGCCAGCAGAATGACGGATTACCAAGAGACCCAGTACTTC
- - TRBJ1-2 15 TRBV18 CASSQGSGADYGYTF TGTGCCAGCTCACAAGGGTCGGGGGCGGACTATGGCTACACCTTC
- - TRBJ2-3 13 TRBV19 CASSFQARDTQYF TGTGCCAGTAGCTTCCAAGCCAGAGATACGCAGTATTTT
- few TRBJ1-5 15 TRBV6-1 CASSEDRAGNQPQHF TGTGCCAGCAGTGAAGACAGGGCAGGCAATCAGCCCCAGCATTTT
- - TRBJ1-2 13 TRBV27 CASSSPGTRGYTF TGTGCCAGCAGTTCGCCCGGGACTAGAGGCTACACCTTC
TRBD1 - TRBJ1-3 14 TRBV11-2 CASSLDRAGNTIYF TGTGCCAGCAGCCTAGACAGGGCCGGAAACACCATATATTTT
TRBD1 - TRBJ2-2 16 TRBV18 CASSRFGQGDTGELFF TGTGCCAGCTCACGCTTCGGACAGGGGGACACCGGGGAGCTGTTTTTT
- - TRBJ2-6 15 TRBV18 CASSPFQDWANVLTF TGTGCCAGCTCACCCTTTCAGGATTGGGCCAACGTCCTGACTTTC
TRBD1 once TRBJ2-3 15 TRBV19 CASSLDRALGDTQYF TGTGCCAGTTCATTAGACAGGGCCCTCGGAGATACGCAGTATTTT
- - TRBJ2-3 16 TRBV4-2 CASSQLVGGSADTQYF TGTGCCAGCAGCCAACTGGTGGGGGGCTCGGCAGATACGCAGTATTTT
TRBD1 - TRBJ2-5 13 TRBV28 CASRLGQGETQYF TGTGCCAGCAGACTGGGACAGGGAGAGACCCAGTACTTC
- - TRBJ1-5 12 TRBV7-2 CASTWGNQPQHF TGTGCCAGCACCTGGGGGAATCAGCCCCAGCATTTT
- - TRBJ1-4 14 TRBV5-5 CASSLSIFNEKLFF TGTGCCAGCAGCTTGTCAATCTTTAATGAAAAACTGTTTTTT
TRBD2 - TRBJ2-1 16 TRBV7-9 CASSSQRGGRYNEQFF TGTGCCAGCAGCTCTCAGCGGGGGGGCCGCTACAATGAGCAGTTCTTC
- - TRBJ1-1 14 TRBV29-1 CSVNKRQEGTEAFF TGCAGCGTTAATAAGCGTCAGGAAGGGACTGAAGCTTTCTTT
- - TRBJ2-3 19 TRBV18 CASSPFPPGSDTPPDTQYF TGTGCCAGCTCACCCTTTCCTCCCGGGAGTGACACACCGCCAGATACGCAGTATTTT
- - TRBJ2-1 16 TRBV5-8 CASSPRARSSYNEQFF TGTGCCAGCAGCCCCCGGGCACGGAGCTCCTACAATGAGCAGTTCTTC
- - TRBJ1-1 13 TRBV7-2 CASSLERQAEAFF TGTGCCAGCAGCTTAGAGAGACAGGCTGAAGCTTTCTTT
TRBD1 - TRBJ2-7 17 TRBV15 CATRTGTGRARPGEQYF TGTGCCACCAGGACCGGGACAGGGCGAGCCCGCCCCGGCGAGCAGTACTTC
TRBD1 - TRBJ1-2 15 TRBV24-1 CATSDPRGPSNGYTF TGTGCCACCAGTGATCCCAGGGGGCCTTCCAATGGCTACACCTTC
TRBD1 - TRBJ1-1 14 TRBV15 CATSRDGGQGIAFF TGTGCCACCAGCAGAGACGGAGGACAGGGGATAGCTTTCTTT
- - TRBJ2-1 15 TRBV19 CASSYGTVSYNEQFF TGTGCCAGTAGTTATGGGACGGTTTCCTACAATGAGCAGTTCTTC
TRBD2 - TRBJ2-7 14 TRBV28 CASSLAGGSYEQYF TGTGCCAGCAGTCTAGCGGGGGGCTCGTACGAGCAGTACTTC
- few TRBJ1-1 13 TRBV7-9 CASSLVLNTEAFF TGTGCCAGCAGCTTAGTCCTGAACACTGAAGCTTTCTTT
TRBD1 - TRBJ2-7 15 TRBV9 CASSATGTGVREQYF TGTGCCAGCAGCGCAACTGGGACAGGGGTTCGTGAGCAGTACTTC
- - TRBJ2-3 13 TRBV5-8 CASSFQSTDTQYF TGTGCCAGCAGCTTCCAGAGCACAGATACGCAGTATTTT
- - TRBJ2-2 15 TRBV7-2 CASSLNRVNTGELFF TGTGCCAGCAGCTTGAACAGGGTAAACACCGGGGAGCTGTTTTTT
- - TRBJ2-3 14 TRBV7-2 CASSTGSGTDTQYF TGTGCCAGCAGCACCGGTAGCGGCACAGATACGCAGTATTTT
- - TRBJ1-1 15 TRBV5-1 CASSSTSGYGTEAFF TGCGCCAGCAGCTCCACCTCAGGATATGGCACTGAAGCTTTCTTT
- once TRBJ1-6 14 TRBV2 CASSERREDSPLHF TGTGCCAGCAGTGAACGGAGGGAGGATTCACCCCTCCACTTT
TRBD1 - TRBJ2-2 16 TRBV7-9 CASSTGTAANTGELFF TGTGCCAGCAGCACGGGGACAGCCGCGAACACCGGGGAGCTGTTTTTT
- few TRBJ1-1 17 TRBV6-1 CASSEDWAGRVNTEAFF TGTGCCAGCAGTGAAGACTGGGCAGGGAGGGTGAACACTGAAGCTTTCTTT
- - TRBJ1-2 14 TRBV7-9 CASSLRGAGLGYTF TGTGCCAGCAGCTTAAGGGGCGCGGGGCTTGGCTACACCTTC
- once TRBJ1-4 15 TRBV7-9 CASSPRGSTNKKLFF TGTGCCAGCAGCCCCCGGGGCTCAACTAATAAAAAACTGTTTTTT
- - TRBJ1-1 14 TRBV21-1 CASSKDRSNTEAFF TGTGCCAGCAGCAAGGACAGGTCGAACACTGAAGCTTTCTTT
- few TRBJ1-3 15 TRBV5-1 CASSLGAQPGNTIYF TGCGCCAGCAGCTTAGGGGCACAGCCTGGAAACACCATATATTTT
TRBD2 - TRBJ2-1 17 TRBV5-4 CASSFGGTSGSYNEQFF TGTGCCAGCAGCTTTGGGGGGACTAGCGGCTCCTACAATGAGCAGTTCTTC
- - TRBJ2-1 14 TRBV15 CATSSPAGWNEQFF TGTGCCACCAGCTCCCCTGCAGGGTGGAATGAGCAGTTCTTC
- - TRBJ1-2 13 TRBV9 CASSRQANYGYTF TGTGCCAGCAGCCGCCAAGCTAACTATGGCTACACCTTC
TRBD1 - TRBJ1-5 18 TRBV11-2 CASSSIREGQGSNQPQHF TGTGCCAGCAGCTCTATAAGGGAGGGACAGGGTAGCAATCAGCCCCAGCATTTT
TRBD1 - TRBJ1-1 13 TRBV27 CASSIDRDTEAFF TGTGCCAGCAGCATCGACAGGGACACTGAAGCTTTCTTT
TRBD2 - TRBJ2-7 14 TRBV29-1 CSVSRTSGYSEQYF TGCAGCGTTTCCAGGACTAGCGGCTATAGCGAGCAGTACTTC
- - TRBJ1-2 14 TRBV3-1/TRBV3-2 CASSQGPSPRGYTF TGTGCCAGCAGCCAAGGGCCCAGCCCAAGGGGCTACACCTTC
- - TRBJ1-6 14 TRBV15 CATSRGQRGSPLHF TGTGCCACCAGCAGAGGGCAGCGGGGATCACCCCTCCACTTT
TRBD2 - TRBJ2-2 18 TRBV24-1 CATSEPGLAGAQGGELFF TGTGCCACCAGCGAGCCGGGACTAGCGGGGGCCCAAGGCGGGGAGCTGTTTTTT
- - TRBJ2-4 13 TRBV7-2 CASRDLAKNIQYF TGTGCCAGCAGGGACCTAGCCAAAAACATTCAGTACTTC
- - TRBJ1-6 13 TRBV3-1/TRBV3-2 CASSLGGRSPLHF TGTGCCAGCAGCCTTGGGGGGCGATCACCCCTCCACTTT
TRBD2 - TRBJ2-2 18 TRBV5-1 CASSFGLLTSGNTGELFF TGCGCCAGCAGCTTTGGTCTTCTGACTAGCGGAAACACCGGGGAGCTGTTTTTT
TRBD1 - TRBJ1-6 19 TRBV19 CASSPYSRDRGLRNSPLHF TGTGCCAGTAGTCCCTATTCCCGGGACAGGGGGCTACGTAATTCACCCCTCCACTTT
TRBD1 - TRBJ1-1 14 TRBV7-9 CASSITGGATEAFF TGTGCCAGCAGCATCACAGGGGGCGCAACTGAAGCTTTCTTT
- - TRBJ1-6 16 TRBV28 CASSSPIQGEGSPLHF TGTGCCAGCAGTTCTCCTATACAGGGAGAGGGTTCACCCCTCCACTTT
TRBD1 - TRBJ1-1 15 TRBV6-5 CASRSGQLINTEAFF TGTGCCAGCAGGTCGGGACAGCTTATTAACACTGAAGCTTTCTTT
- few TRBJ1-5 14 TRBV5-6 CASSLGLSNQPQHF TGTGCCAGCAGCTTGGGCCTTAGCAATCAGCCCCAGCATTTT
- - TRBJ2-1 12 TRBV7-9 CASSGEGSLRFF TGTGCCAGCAGCGGAGAAGGGTCGCTAAGGTTCTTC
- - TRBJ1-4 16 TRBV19 CASKLDSPATNEKLFF TGTGCCAGTAAATTGGACAGCCCAGCAACTAATGAAAAACTGTTTTTT